The 7 T cell receptor beta chains in this list originate from one sample, sequenced in a study of cytomegalovirus exposure and HLA in healthy donors. It was with 60 Vbeta and 13 Jbeta primers that the PCR ran. Assay: immunoSEQ multiplex PCR; the TCRdb copy retains only in-frame clones and omits some. Counted here are approximately 150,000 clones, about 77% occurring once; the ten biggest clones make up approximately 1.4%. Sequencing was done on a sample of PBMCs. The receptor source for this set is a man aged 25-45 years in good health and CMV-seronegative.

The chain employs TRBV9 and TRBJ2-5; 15 bases fit TRBD2. Germline V gene data show CDR1 as SGDLS and CDR2 as YYNGEE. The CDR3 runs 16 residues. V gave up 3 bases and J gave up 3 bases; unmatched junction bases: 3. The DNA for the CDR3 is TGTGCCAGCAGCGGGGGACTAGCGGGGGGAGAAGAGACCCAGTACTTC. Its protein is CASSGGLAGGEETQYF.

This clone was counted only a few times. V and J are TRBV4-2 and TRBJ2-7, with a weak D call TRBD2 (6 bases). This CDR3 is 14 amino acids long. V was cut by 4 bases and J by 6 bases, with 16 bases left in between. From germline, CDR1 is LGHNA and CDR2 YNFKEQ. In DNA form, the CDR3 reads TGTGCCAGCAGCCGCGTTGGGGGGACGGCCGAGCAGTACTTC. Its protein product is CASSRVGGTAEQYF.

This chain connects TRBV4-1 to TRBJ2-7; D is unresolved. The CDR3 contains 15 residues. CDR1 is MGHRA, CDR2 YSYEKL, per germline. V was trimmed by 0 bases and J by 3 bases, leaving 12 bases between them. The DNA for the CDR3 is TGCGCCAGCAGCCAAGATCCTACGAATTTCTACGAGCAGTACTTC. Residues: CASSQDPTNFYEQYF.

The chain links TRBV27 to TRBJ1-1, with 8 bases identical to TRBD1. After removal of 1 base from V and 0 bases from J, the junction contained 10 bases not matched to a gene. The germline V gene encodes CDR1 MNHEY and CDR2 SMNVEV (reference sequence). There are 18 residues in the CDR3. The CDR3 bases are TGTGCCAGCAGTTTATATCCCGGGACAGGAGACATGAACACTGAAGCTTTCTTT. This encodes CASSLYPGTGDMNTEAFF.

This chain uses TRBV10-1 with TRBJ2-2, with a tentative D call TRBD1 (5 bases). The CDR3 contains 17 residues. V was clipped by 0 bases and J by 5 bases, with 16 bases between them. Per germline, CDR1 WNHNN and CDR2 SYGVQD (reference sequence). The CDR3 loop is CASSESPERGWTGELFF. The CDR3 DNA reads as TGCGCCAGCAGTGAGTCTCCAGAAAGGGGTTGGACCGGGGAGCTGTTTTTT.

The rearrangement uses TRBV5-6 and TRBJ1-2; the D gene is possibly TRBD1 (6 bases). V was trimmed by 1 base and J by 2 bases, leaving 12 bases between them. The germline gives CDR1 SGHDT, CDR2 YYEEEE. The CDR3 is made up of 15 amino acids. This chain's CDR3 is CASSLQGGGNYGYTF. The CDR3 DNA reads as TGTGCCAGCAGCTTGCAAGGGGGGGGGAACTATGGCTACACCTTC.

J is TRBJ2-2 and V is TRBV11-2; D unresolved. Germline V CDR1 and CDR2: SGHAT, FQNNGV. V was clipped by 2 bases and J by 0 bases, with 10 bases between them. The CDR3 covers 16 residues. CDR3 DNA: TGTGCCAGCAGCTTATTTGCGGCGCCGAACACCGGGGAGCTGTTTTTT. Translating gives CASSLFAAPNTGELFF. The full variable domain, with the rest looked up from reference TRBV11-2 and TRBJ2-2, is EAGVAQSPRYKIIEKRQSVAFWCNPISGHATLYWYQQILGQGPKLLIQFQNNGVVDDSQLPKDRFSAERLKGVDSTLKIQPAKLEDSAVYLCASSLFAAPNTGELFFGEGSRLTVL.